The 9 T cell receptor beta chains reported below all come from one sample, sequenced in a study of cytomegalovirus exposure and HLA in healthy donors. The PCR used 60 Vbeta and 13 Jbeta primers. Sequenced by immunoSEQ multiplex PCR; TCRdb stores in-frame clones only, minus some. There are around 190,000 clones in the sample; 78% occur only once, and approximately 2.9% lies in the top ten. The material sequenced was PBMCs. The receptors were sampled from a female donor in good health and CMV-seronegative.

The J gene is TRBJ1-2, the V gene TRBV4-1; 8 bases match TRBD1. Trimming at V came to 2 bases and at J to 4 bases, leaving 6 bases not matched to a gene. The CDR3 contains 15 residues. Per germline, CDR1 MGHRA and CDR2 YSYEKL. CDR3 nucleotides: TGCGCCAGCAGCCAAAGGACAGGGACTACCTATGGCTACACCTTC. Translated, it gives CASSQRTGTTYGYTF.

The V and J genes are TRBV5-1 and TRBJ1-3; D unclear. The germline V gene has CDR1 SGHRS and CDR2 YFSETQ. The germline V and J ends were trimmed by 5 bases and 1 base, with 10 bases remaining between them. This CDR3 has 14 residues. Here the CDR3 reads CASRTTDSGNTIYF. In nucleotides, the CDR3 is TGCGCCAGCAGAACTACCGATTCTGGAAACACCATATATTTT.

The CDR3 region has the DNA TGTGCCAGCAGCTCAGGACTAGCGGCGGAGACCCAGTACTTC. This encodes CASSSGLAAETQYF. The gene calls are TRBV7-7 and TRBJ2-5, with 10 bases identical to TRBD2. The CDR3 has 14 residues. J gave up 5 bases and V 4 bases, and 4 bases lay outside the gene matches. CDR1 is SSHAT, CDR2 FNYEAQ, per germline (reference sequence).

The genes are TRBV23-1 and TRBJ1-1; TRBD1 might be the D (5 bases). TRBV23-1 is filed as an ORF, its function uncertain. The CDR3 runs 16 residues. V dropped 3 bases and J dropped 6 bases, with 20 bases sitting between them. CDR3 coding DNA: TGCGCCAGCAGTCACTTACTCAGGGTTCATATCCCTGAAGCTTTCTTT. Translation gives CASSHLLRVHIPEAFF.

The J gene is TRBJ1-1, the V gene TRBV9; 8 nucleotides agree with TRBD1. Germline CDR1 and CDR2: SGDLS and YYNGEE. This CDR3 has 14 amino acids. V lost 3 bases to trimming and J lost 3 bases; unmatched junction nucleotides: 4. CDR3 nucleotides: TGTGCCAGCAGCGGGAGACAGGGGCACACTGAAGCTTTCTTT. This gives the protein CASSGRQGHTEAFF.

The chain couples TRBV5-1 to TRBJ1-1; TRBD1 is a possible D gene (6 bases). The V and J ends lost 3 bases and 1 base respectively, with 16 bases between them. In germline, CDR1 is SGHRS, CDR2 YFSETQ. This CDR3 region has 16 residues. The CDR3 DNA reads TGCGCCAGCAGCTCTCTAGGGAGGGGGTGGAACACTGAAGCTTTCTTT. It is translated as CASSSLGRGWNTEAFF.

This clone was seen a few times. The rearrangement joins TRBV5-1 to TRBJ1-1; no firm D call. Germline-derived CDR1 and CDR2 are SGHRS and YFSETQ. Trimming stripped 6 bases from V and 5 bases from J, with 20 bases between. The CDR3 sequence is 15 residues long. Here the CDR3 DNA reads TGCGCCAGCACCCCCCACGTAGCCACGCGGACTGAAGCTTTCTTT. It codes for CASTPHVATRTEAFF.

This chain connects TRBV7-9 to TRBJ1-1; 7 bases are shared with TRBD1. Per the germline V gene, CDR1 is SEHNR and CDR2 is FQNEAQ (reference sequence). The trim removed 3 bases at V and 7 bases at J, leaving 11 bases unmatched. The CDR3 covers 15 residues. The CDR3 here is CASSFPPGQTIEAFF. CDR3 nucleotides: TGTGCCAGCAGCTTTCCCCCGGGACAGACGATTGAAGCTTTCTTT.

The chain is built from TRBV5-1 and TRBJ2-3; tentative D call: TRBD2 (5 bases). CDR1 is SGHRS, CDR2 YFSETQ, per germline. Trimming stripped 4 bases from V and 5 bases from J, with 14 bases between. The CDR3 length is 14 residues. The DNA for the CDR3 is TGCGCCAGCAGCATGACAACTAGAGTAGATACGCAGTATTTT. This translates into CASSMTTRVDTQYF.